The clone carrying this TCR beta chain was detected a few times. Trimming stripped 2 bases from V and 6 bases from J, with 18 bases between. CDR1 is SGHRS and CDR2 is YFSETQ in the germline V gene. The CDR3 contains 15 residues. TCRdb re-called clones via MiXCR from the PCR reads. The sample lists about 11,000 clones, over 25% occurring once. Prior to thyroid surgery, none of the patients had received any treatment. This sample is part of a study of metastatic and nonmetastatic thyroid tumors. Background on the study: The study looked at repertoires side by side in blood and in tumor or nodule tissue from malignant and benign thyroid patients.

V and J are TRBV5-1 and TRBJ2-7, with D possibly TRBD1 on 6 matching bases. This clonotype was obtained from a female donor with papillary thyroid cancer or a benign thyroid nodule (not recorded which). Some clones in this sample may be carry-over from other donors' samples. The material sequenced was tumor tissue. CDR3 nucleotide sequence: TGCGCCAGCAGCTTAAGGGGACAACACCCCCGCGAGCAGTACTTC. Translation gives CASSLRGQHPREQYF.